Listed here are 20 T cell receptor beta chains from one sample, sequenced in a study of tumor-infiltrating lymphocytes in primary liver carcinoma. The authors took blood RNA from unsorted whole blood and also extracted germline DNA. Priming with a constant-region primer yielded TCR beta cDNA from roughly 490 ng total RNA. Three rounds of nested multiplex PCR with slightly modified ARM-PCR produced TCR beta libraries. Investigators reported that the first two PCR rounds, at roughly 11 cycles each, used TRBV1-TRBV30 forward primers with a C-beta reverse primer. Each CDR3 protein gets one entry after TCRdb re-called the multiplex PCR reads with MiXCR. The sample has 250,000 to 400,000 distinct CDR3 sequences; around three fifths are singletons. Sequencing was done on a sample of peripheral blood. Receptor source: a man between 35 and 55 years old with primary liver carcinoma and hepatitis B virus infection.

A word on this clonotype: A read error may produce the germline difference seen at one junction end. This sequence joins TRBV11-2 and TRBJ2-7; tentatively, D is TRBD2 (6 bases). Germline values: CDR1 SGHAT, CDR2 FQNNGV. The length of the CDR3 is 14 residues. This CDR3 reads CAISFLLGGYEQYF. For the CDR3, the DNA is TGTGCCATCAGCTTTCTCCTCGGGGGATACGAGCAGTACTTC. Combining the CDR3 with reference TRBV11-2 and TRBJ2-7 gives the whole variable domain EAGVAQSPRYKIIEKRQSVAFWCNPISGHATLYWYQQILGQGPKLLIQFQNNGVVDDSQLPKDRFSAERLKGVDSTLKIQPAKLEDSAVYLCAISFLLGGYEQYFGPGTRLTVT.

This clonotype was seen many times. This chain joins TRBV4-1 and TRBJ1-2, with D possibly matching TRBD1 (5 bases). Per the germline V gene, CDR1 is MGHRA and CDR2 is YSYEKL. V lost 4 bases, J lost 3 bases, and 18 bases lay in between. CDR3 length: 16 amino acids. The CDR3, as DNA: TGCGCCAGCAGCCCACAGTCTCCGGGACTTGACTATGGCTACACCTTC. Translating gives CASSPQSPGLDYGYTF.

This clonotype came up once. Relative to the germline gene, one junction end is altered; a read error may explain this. CDR3 residues: CANSLASGSRDEQFF. The CDR3 DNA reads TGCGCCAACAGCTTGGCGAGCGGGAGTAGGGATGAGCAGTTCTTC. The rearrangement links TRBV5-1 to TRBJ2-1; the match to TRBD2 covers 8 bases. Germline assignment: CDR1 SGHRS and CDR2 YFSETQ. This CDR3 spans 15 amino acids.

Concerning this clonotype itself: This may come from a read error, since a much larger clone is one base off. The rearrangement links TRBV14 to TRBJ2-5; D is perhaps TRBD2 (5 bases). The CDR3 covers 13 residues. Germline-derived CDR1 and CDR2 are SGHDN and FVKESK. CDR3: CASSQAGKEAQYF. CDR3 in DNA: TGTGCCAGCAGCCAAGCCGGGAAAGAGGCCCAGTACTTC.

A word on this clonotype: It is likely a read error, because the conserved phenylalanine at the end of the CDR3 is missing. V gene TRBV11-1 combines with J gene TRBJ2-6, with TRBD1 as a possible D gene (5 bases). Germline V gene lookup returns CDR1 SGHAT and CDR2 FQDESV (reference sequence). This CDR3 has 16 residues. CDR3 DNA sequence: TGTACCAGCAGCCCCACAGGTCTCTCTGGGGCCAACGTCCTGACTTCC. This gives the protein CTSSPTGLSGANVLTS.

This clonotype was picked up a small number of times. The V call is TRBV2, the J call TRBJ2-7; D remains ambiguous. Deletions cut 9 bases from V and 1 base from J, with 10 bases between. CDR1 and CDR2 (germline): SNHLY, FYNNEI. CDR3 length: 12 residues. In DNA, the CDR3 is TGTGCCAGTAGGACGGATTCCTACGAGCAGTACTTC. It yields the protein CASRTDSYEQYF.

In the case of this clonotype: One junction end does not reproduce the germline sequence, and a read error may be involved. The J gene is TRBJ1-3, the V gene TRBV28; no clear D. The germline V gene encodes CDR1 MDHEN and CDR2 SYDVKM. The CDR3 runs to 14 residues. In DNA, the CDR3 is TGTGCCAGCATAGACTTCAGCTCTGAAAACACCATATATTTT. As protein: CASIDFSSENTIYF.

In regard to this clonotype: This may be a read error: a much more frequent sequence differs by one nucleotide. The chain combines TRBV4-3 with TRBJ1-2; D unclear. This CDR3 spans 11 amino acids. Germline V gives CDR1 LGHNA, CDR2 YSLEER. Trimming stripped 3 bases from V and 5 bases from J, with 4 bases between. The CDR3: CASSHSYGYTF. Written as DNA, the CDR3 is TGCGCCAGCAGCCATAGTTATGGCTACACCTTC.

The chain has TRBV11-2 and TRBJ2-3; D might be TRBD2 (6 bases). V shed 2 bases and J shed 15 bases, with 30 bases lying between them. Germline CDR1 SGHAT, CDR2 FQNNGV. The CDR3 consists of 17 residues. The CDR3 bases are TGTGCCAGCAGCTTAACATTTGGGAGGCCGAGCCCAGATACACAATATTTT. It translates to CASSLTFGRPSPDTQYF. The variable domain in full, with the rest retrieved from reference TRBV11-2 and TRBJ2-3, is EAGVAQSPRYKIIEKRQSVAFWCNPISGHATLYWYQQILGQGPKLLIQFQNNGVVDDSQLPKDRFSAERLKGVDSTLKIQPAKLEDSAVYLCASSLTFGRPSPDTQYFGPGTRLTVL.

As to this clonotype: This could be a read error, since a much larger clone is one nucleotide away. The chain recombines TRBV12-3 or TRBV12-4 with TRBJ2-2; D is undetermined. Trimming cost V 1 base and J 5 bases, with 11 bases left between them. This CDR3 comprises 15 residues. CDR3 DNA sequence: TGTGCCAGCAGTTTAGGGTCTATATGGACCGGGGAGCTGTTTTTT. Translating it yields CASSLGSIWTGELFF.

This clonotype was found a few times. The CDR3 DNA sequence: TGTGCCAGCAGCTCGGAAACCTTCTATGGCTACACCTTC. Its translation is CASSSETFYGYTF. This chain joins TRBV11-2 and TRBJ1-2; D is unresolved. CDR1 SGHAT and CDR2 FQNNGV come from the germline V gene. V gave up 4 bases and J gave up 4 bases, with 10 bases separating them. The CDR3 extends over 13 amino acids. The full variable domain, with the rest looked up from reference TRBV11-2 and TRBJ1-2, is EAGVAQSPRYKIIEKRQSVAFWCNPISGHATLYWYQQILGQGPKLLIQFQNNGVVDDSQLPKDRFSAERLKGVDSTLKIQPAKLEDSAVYLCASSSETFYGYTFGSGTRLTVV.

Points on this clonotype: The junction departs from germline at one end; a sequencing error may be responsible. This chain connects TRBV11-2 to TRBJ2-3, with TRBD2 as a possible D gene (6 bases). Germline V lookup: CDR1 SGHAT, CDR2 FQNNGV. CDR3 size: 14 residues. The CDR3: CANSRGSITDTQYF. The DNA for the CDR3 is TGTGCCAACAGTCGGGGGTCTATCACAGATACGCAATATTTT. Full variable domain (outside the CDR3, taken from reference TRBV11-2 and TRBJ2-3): EAGVAQSPRYKIIEKRQSVAFWCNPISGHATLYWYQQILGQGPKLLIQFQNNGVVDDSQLPKDRFSAERLKGVDSTLKIQPAKLEDSAVYLCANSRGSITDTQYFGPGTRLTVL.

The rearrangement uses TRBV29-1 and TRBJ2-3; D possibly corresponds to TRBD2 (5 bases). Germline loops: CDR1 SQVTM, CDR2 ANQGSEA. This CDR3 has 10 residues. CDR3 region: CSVEGGTQYF. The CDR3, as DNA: TGCAGTGTGGAAGGAGGTACGCAGTATTTT.

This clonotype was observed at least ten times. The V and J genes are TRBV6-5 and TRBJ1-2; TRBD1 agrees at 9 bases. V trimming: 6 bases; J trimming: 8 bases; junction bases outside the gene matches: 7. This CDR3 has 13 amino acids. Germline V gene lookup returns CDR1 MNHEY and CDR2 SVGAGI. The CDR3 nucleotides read TGTGCCAGCAGCCCACAGGGGGCGGTCGGCTACACCTTC. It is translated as CASSPQGAVGYTF.

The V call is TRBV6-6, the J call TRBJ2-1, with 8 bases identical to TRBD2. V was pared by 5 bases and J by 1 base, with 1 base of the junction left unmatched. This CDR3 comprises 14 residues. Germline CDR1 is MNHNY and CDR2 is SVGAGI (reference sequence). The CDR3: CASSTSGSYNEQFF. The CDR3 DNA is TGTGCCAGCAGTACTAGCGGATCCTACAATGAGCAGTTCTTC.

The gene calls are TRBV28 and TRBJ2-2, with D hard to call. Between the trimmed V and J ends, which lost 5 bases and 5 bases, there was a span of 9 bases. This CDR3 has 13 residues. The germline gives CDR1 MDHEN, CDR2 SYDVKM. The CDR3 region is CASSLFITGELFF. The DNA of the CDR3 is TGTGCCAGCAGTCTTTTTATAACCGGGGAGCTGTTTTTT.

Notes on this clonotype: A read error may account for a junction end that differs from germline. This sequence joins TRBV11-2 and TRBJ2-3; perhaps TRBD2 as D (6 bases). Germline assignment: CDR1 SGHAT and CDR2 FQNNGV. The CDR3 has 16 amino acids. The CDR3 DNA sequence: TGTGCAAGCAGCTTAGTGGGCGCGGCGGGATCAGATACGCAGTATTTT. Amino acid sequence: CASSLVGAAGSDTQYF. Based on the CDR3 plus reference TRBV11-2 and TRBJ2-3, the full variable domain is EAGVAQSPRYKIIEKRQSVAFWCNPISGHATLYWYQQILGQGPKLLIQFQNNGVVDDSQLPKDRFSAERLKGVDSTLKIQPAKLEDSAVYLCASSLVGAAGSDTQYFGPGTRLTVL.

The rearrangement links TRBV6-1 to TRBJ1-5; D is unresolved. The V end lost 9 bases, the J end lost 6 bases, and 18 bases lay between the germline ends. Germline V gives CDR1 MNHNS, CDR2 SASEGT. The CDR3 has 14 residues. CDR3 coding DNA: TGTGCCAGTAGTCCGACGGGCCCCTCTCAGCCCCAGCATTTT. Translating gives CASSPTGPSQPQHF.

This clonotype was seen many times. CDR3 amino acids: CASSQDPGVNDGYTF. DNA for the CDR3: TGTGCCAGCAGCCAAGATCCAGGGGTTAATGATGGCTACACCTTC. The chain is built from TRBV4-2 and TRBJ1-2; D is perhaps TRBD1 (6 bases). Per the germline V gene, CDR1 is LGHNA and CDR2 is YNFKEQ. The CDR3 runs 15 residues. The ends were cut back, 0 bases at V and 6 bases at J, with 14 bases in the middle.

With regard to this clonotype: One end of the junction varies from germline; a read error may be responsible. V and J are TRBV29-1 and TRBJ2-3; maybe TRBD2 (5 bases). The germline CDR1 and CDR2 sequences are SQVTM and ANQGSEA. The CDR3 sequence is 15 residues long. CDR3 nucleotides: TGCAGTGTTGAAGAGGAGGCCTTTAGCACAGATACGCAGTATTTT. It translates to CSVEEEAFSTDTQYF.